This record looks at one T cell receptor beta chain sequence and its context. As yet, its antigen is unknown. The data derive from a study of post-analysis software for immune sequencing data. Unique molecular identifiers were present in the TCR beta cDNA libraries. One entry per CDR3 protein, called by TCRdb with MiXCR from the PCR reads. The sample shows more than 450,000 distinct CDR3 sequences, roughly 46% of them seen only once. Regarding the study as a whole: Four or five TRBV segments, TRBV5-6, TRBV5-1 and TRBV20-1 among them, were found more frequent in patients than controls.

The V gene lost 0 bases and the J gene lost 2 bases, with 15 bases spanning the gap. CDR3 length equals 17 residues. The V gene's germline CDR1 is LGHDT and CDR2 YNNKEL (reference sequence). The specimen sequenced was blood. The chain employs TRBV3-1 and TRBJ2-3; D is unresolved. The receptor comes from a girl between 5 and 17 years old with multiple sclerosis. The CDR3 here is CASSQDPSSLLTDTQYF. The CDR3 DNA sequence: TGTGCCAGCAGCCAAGATCCATCCTCCCTCCTCACAGATACGCAGTATTTT.